These 3 T cell receptor beta chains share one sample of origin, sequenced in a study of human T cells and chemical hapten exposure (dated by TCRdb to the early 2020s). Library creation used RACE. The listed sequencing device is NextSeq 500. In-frame beta chains were kept once TCRdb had trimmed the public reads at Q25 with fastp and called clones with MiXCR. One record per CDR3 amino acid sequence lists the most common genes and DNA. The sample contains 80,000 to 100,000 distinct CDR3 sequences, approximately 11% of them found a single time. The ten largest clones add up to about 0.95% of the sample. In the paper's terms, the time point label means: patch test 3, about 24 weeks after DPC sensitization. Taken with the paper, the label for treatment or condition translates to: therapeutic diphenylcyclopropenone sensitization with weekly scalp DPC. The sequences come from whole blood, collected in connection with sensitization to the hapten diphenylcyclopropenone (DPC). Receptors were obtained from a woman aged 30 to 39 with alopecia areata. Some clones in this sample may be carry-over from other donors' samples.

CDR3 region: CASSLSLLAGMGEQYF. CDR3 coding DNA: TGTGCCAGCAGCTTATCTCTCCTAGCGGGAATGGGGGAGCAGTACTTC. The gene calls are TRBV11-2 and TRBJ2-7, with TRBD2 matching 9 bases. Germline V gene data show CDR1 as SGHAT and CDR2 as FQNNGV. V shed 2 bases, J shed 7 bases, and the junction held 12 bases outside the gene matches. The CDR3 extends over 16 amino acids.

At least ten counts were recorded for this clonotype. This sequence joins TRBV29-1 and TRBJ2-1; D gene uncertain. The germline V gene encodes CDR1 SQVTM and CDR2 ANQGSEA. V lost 6 bases, J lost 1 base, and 10 bases lay in between. The CDR3 runs 13 residues. CDR3 in amino acids: CSVVRTSYNEQFF. The CDR3 region has the DNA TGCAGCGTGGTGAGGACGTCCTACAATGAGCAGTTCTTC.

CDR3 nucleotides: TGTGCCATCAGTGGTGCAGGCACTAGCACAGATACGCAGTATTTT. Encoded protein: CAISGAGTSTDTQYF. This chain joins TRBV10-3 and TRBJ2-3; no firm D call. Between the trimmed V and J ends, which lost 4 bases and 0 bases, there was a span of 11 bases. Germline V gene data show CDR1 as ENHRY and CDR2 as SYGVKD. The length of the CDR3 is 15 residues.